Sequencing of this TCR beta chain was carried out in a study of cytomegalovirus exposure and HLA in healthy donors. V was trimmed by 1 base and J by 4 bases, leaving 20 bases between them. The CDR3 is made up of 17 amino acids. In germline, CDR1 is SGHDN, CDR2 FVKESK. It was with 60 Vbeta and 13 Jbeta primers that the PCR ran. Profiling relied on immunoSEQ multiplex PCR, and the TCRdb table lists in-frame clones only, not all of them. Among about 170,000 clones listed, 80% to 90% were seen once. Findings and caveats of the study: As confirmed in vitro, a few CMV-associated chains were specific for CMV antigens.

This clone has more than one count but fewer than ten. No antigen is known for it. The TCR was taken from a woman aged 18-30 years in good health and CMV-seronegative. The sample comprised PBMCs. V gene TRBV14 combines with J gene TRBJ2-7; weak D call: TRBD2 (6 bases). The DNA of the CDR3 is TGTGCCAGCAGCCAAGCCAAACTAGCTTTTGGGTCATACGAGCAGTACTTC. Protein product: CASSQAKLAFGSYEQYF.